Given below is one T cell receptor beta chain in context. Its specific antigen is unknown. The record has no base qualities; no much larger clone is one base away. The goal of deep resolution MiSeq sequencing was a depth between 1 in 1 million and 1 in 200,000 T cells, and coverage averaged 10x per clonotype. The immunoSEQ hsTCRB Kit was used to generate TCR beta libraries. Under the source paper's analysis protocol: Data were analyzed with ImmunoSEQ Data Assistant and ImmunoSEQ Analyzer, with V, D and J genes assigned per IMGT definitions. Clonality, which ranges from 0 to 1, was calculated by subtracting the normalized Shannon entropy of productive rearrangement frequencies from one. Public clonotype analysis was restricted to overrepresented clonotypes comprising at least 0.05% of each patient's repertoire. Repertoires from approximately 12 age-matched healthy donors in immuneACCESS were used as clonality controls. TCRdb took over this immuneACCESS table, retaining in-frame rearrangements with V and J assigned. Such tables are incomplete; in checked studies, under half of the missing clones stem from an unresolved V gene, and the remainder is unexplained. Clone size and the V and J calls come from that table; the DNA yielded D and trimming. For this sample the table gives some 140,000 clones, of which around three quarters were detected only once. 10% to 15% of the sample rests with the top ten.

In light of the paper, this sample's time point label describes: about 11 months on ibrutinib. For TCR beta library preparation, approximately 2 micrograms of genomic DNA were extracted from the cryopreserved PBMCs. Longitudinal blood samples from CLL patients on ibrutinib monotherapy underwent high-throughput TCR beta sequencing. Patients were enrolled in a phase 2 open-label single-center ibrutinib monotherapy trial. The data belong to a study of cytotoxic CD8 clonotypes in ibrutinib-treated CLL (dated by TCRdb to about 2021). In the study overall: The cohort was composed of roughly ten relapsed/refractory and roughly 16 treatment-naive patients; IGHV unmutated status was identified in 17 to 18 patients. Of the 85 to 95 participants in the trial, approximately 26 had longitudinal samples available. On average, each sample had 255,043 productive templates and roughly 95,000 productive rearrangements. Cryopreserved peripheral blood mononuclear cells were collected before treatment, at response, and at either disease progression or sustained remission. Response samples were obtained after a median of around eleven months of treatment, with a range of roughly 6 to 40 months. Partial responses were observed in 24 patients and complete responses in 2; after a median follow-up of roughly 72 months, remission was maintained in 15 or so patients and progression was observed in roughly twelve. Every remission and progressive disease sample was obtained while ibrutinib was still being received by the patients. The study at large found these results: An increase in clonality was observed at ibrutinib response, with clonality remaining stable during sustained remission and falling back toward baseline at progression. Public clonotypes were rare and either shrank or stayed stable during treatment, and the rise in clonality at ibrutinib response reflected expansion of private clonotypes. At baseline, clonality was higher than in age-matched healthy donors and showed a strong correlation with circulating CD8+ T-cell counts. Sampling times were not matched between patients in sustained remission and patients whose disease was progressing, and lymph node repertoires were not examined.

The CDR3 starts with the cysteine, ends with the phenylalanine, and has 14 residues. The DNA shown is the 42-base CDR3, in frame from base 1. V and J are truncated by 3 bases and 7 bases respectively, leaving an intervening sequence of 16 bases. According to the germline V gene, CDR1 reads SGHRS and CDR2 reads YFSETQ. The chain couples TRBV5-1 to TRBJ1-1; TRBD1 could be the D gene, as 5 bases match. The TCR originated in a human donor with chronic lymphocytic leukemia. The material sequenced was PBMCs, taken after 12 months of ibrutinib treatment. The CDR3 region: CASSSERGVNEAFF. The nucleotide sequence reads TGCGCCAGCAGCTCCGAGCGAGGGGTGAATGAAGCTTTCTTT.